A selection of T cell receptor beta chains follows, all from one sample in a study of blood T cell repertoires in COVID-19. This table comes from immunoSEQ multiplex PCR, and its TCRdb copy is limited to in-frame clones, with some not included. The sample contains about 280,000 clones, 75% to 90% of which appear only once. Sequenced input: peripheral blood. Every receptor here comes from a woman aged 30 to 39 who had recovered from COVID-19. CDR3s include the opening cysteine and the closing phenylalanine or tryptophan. Fields, in order: V gene, D gene, clone size, J gene, CDR3 protein, CDR3 DNA. D genes are given only for firm matches. The size entry is marked missing in some rows and otherwise reads once, few, many or a size class.

V gene: TRBV2; D gene: TRBD2; clone size: many; J gene: TRBJ2-7; CDR3 protein: CASSGGRTSGNSYEQYF; CDR3 DNA: TGTGCCAGCAGTGGGGGAAGGACTAGCGGAAACTCCTACGAGCAGTACTTC
V gene: TRBV5-1; D gene: TRBD1; clone size: .; J gene: TRBJ2-1; CDR3 protein: CASSLVSGQGFEQFF; CDR3 DNA: TGCGCCAGCAGCTTGGTTTCGGGACAGGGGTTTGAGCAGTTCTTC
V gene: TRBV6-2/TRBV6-3; D gene: .; clone size: .; J gene: TRBJ1-4; CDR3 protein: CASSSGGLDELFF; CDR3 DNA: TGTGCCAGCAGTTCGGGGGGTCTTGATGAACTGTTTTTT
V gene: TRBV11-2; D gene: .; clone size: .; J gene: TRBJ2-2; CDR3 protein: CASSLGRRDRWGTGELFF; CDR3 DNA: TGTGCCAGCAGCTTGGGGCGCCGTGACAGGTGGGGCACCGGGGAGCTGTTTTTT
V gene: TRBV11-2; D gene: TRBD1; clone size: .; J gene: TRBJ2-1; CDR3 protein: CASSFQGALLYNEQFF; CDR3 DNA: TGTGCCAGCAGCTTTCAGGGGGCCCTTCTCTACAATGAGCAGTTCTTC
V gene: TRBV3-1/TRBV3-2; D gene: .; clone size: .; J gene: TRBJ2-5; CDR3 protein: CASSHAVRGRQETQYF; CDR3 DNA: TGTGCCAGCAGCCATGCAGTCCGAGGCCGACAAGAGACCCAGTACTTC
V gene: TRBV18; D gene: .; clone size: .; J gene: TRBJ2-1; CDR3 protein: CASSYGGDRLYNEQFF; CDR3 DNA: TGTGCCAGCTCTTACGGGGGGGACAGACTTTACAATGAGCAGTTCTTC
V gene: TRBV5-6; D gene: TRBD1; clone size: once; J gene: TRBJ2-1; CDR3 protein: CASSPGPQGSSYNEQFF; CDR3 DNA: TGTGCCAGCAGCCCAGGGCCACAGGGGAGCTCCTACAATGAGCAGTTCTTC
V gene: TRBV9; D gene: TRBD1; clone size: .; J gene: TRBJ1-1; CDR3 protein: CASSPRRDSLNTEAFF; CDR3 DNA: TGTGCCAGCAGCCCCCGTAGGGACAGCTTGAACACTGAAGCTTTCTTT
V gene: TRBV5-1; D gene: .; clone size: .; J gene: TRBJ2-1; CDR3 protein: CASSPDNEQFF; CDR3 DNA: TGCGCCAGCAGCCCGGACAATGAGCAGTTCTTC
V gene: TRBV7-9; D gene: .; clone size: .; J gene: TRBJ2-1; CDR3 protein: CASSFSRGAYNEQFF; CDR3 DNA: TGTGCCAGCAGCTTCTCCAGGGGCGCCTACAATGAGCAGTTCTTC
V gene: TRBV27; D gene: .; clone size: .; J gene: TRBJ2-2; CDR3 protein: CASSLRAGELFF; CDR3 DNA: TGTGCCAGCAGTTTGAGGGCCGGGGAGCTGTTTTTT
V gene: TRBV7-2; D gene: TRBD2; clone size: .; J gene: TRBJ2-3; CDR3 protein: CASGGGGTDTQYF; CDR3 DNA: TGTGCCAGCGGGGGAGGGGGCACAGATACGCAGTATTTT
V gene: TRBV11-2; D gene: TRBD2; clone size: .; J gene: TRBJ2-5; CDR3 protein: CASNLAGGTETQYF; CDR3 DNA: TGTGCCAGCAACCTAGCGGGGGGGACAGAGACCCAGTACTTC
V gene: TRBV5-1; D gene: .; clone size: .; J gene: TRBJ1-1; CDR3 protein: CASSSIRRGDTEAFF; CDR3 DNA: TGCGCCAGCAGCTCCATAAGGAGGGGTGACACTGAAGCTTTCTTT
V gene: TRBV19; D gene: .; clone size: .; J gene: TRBJ1-1; CDR3 protein: CASSTPSGKVLTEAFF; CDR3 DNA: TGTGCCAGTAGTACCCCTTCAGGGAAGGTTCTTACTGAAGCTTTCTTT
V gene: TRBV6-2/TRBV6-3; D gene: TRBD1; clone size: .; J gene: TRBJ1-6; CDR3 protein: CASSNPSTGVYSPLHF; CDR3 DNA: TGTGCCAGCAGTAATCCTTCGACAGGGGTTTATTCACCCCTCCACTTT
V gene: TRBV7-3; D gene: .; clone size: .; J gene: TRBJ2-1; CDR3 protein: CASSSASAASSYNEQFF; CDR3 DNA: TGTGCCAGCAGCTCGGCCAGCGCCGCTAGCTCCTACAATGAGCAGTTCTTC
V gene: TRBV3-1/TRBV3-2; D gene: .; clone size: .; J gene: TRBJ1-1; CDR3 protein: CASSQLLGVEEAFF; CDR3 DNA: TGTGCCAGCAGCCAGCTTTTAGGGGTGGAGGAAGCTTTCTTT
V gene: TRBV2; D gene: TRBD1; clone size: few; J gene: TRBJ2-7; CDR3 protein: CASGPGQGLYEQYF; CDR3 DNA: TGTGCCAGCGGCCCGGGACAGGGGTTGTACGAGCAGTACTTC
V gene: TRBV28; D gene: .; clone size: .; J gene: TRBJ1-2; CDR3 protein: CASSDLTDNYGYTF; CDR3 DNA: TGTGCCAGCAGCGACCTGACAGATAACTATGGCTACACCTTC
V gene: TRBV2; D gene: .; clone size: .; J gene: TRBJ1-6; CDR3 protein: CASSEDRYSPLHF; CDR3 DNA: TGTGCCAGCAGTGAAGACAGATATTCACCCCTCCACTTT
V gene: TRBV5-4; D gene: .; clone size: .; J gene: TRBJ1-2; CDR3 protein: CASSLPSGNYGYTF; CDR3 DNA: TGTGCCAGCAGCTTGCCCTCAGGCAACTATGGCTACACCTTC
V gene: TRBV7-9; D gene: TRBD1; clone size: .; J gene: TRBJ2-5; CDR3 protein: CASSLGRGTETQYF; CDR3 DNA: TGTGCCAGCAGCTTAGGCAGGGGGACGGAGACCCAGTACTTC